The source of this T cell receptor (beta chain) is a study of CD8+CD57+ T cells in acquired aplastic anemia. TCR beta VDJ and CDR3 profiles were obtained from a genomic DNA template. TCRdb re-analysed the reads in MiXCR, keeping a single row per CDR3 protein. The sample yields around 430,000 distinct CDR3 sequences, about a third seen once. Study results and limitations: Between patients and controls, about 30 CD8+ CDR3 sequences were found in common.

The V end was cut by 2 bases, the J end by 3 bases, with 17 bases between. From germline, CDR1 is MGHRA and CDR2 YSYEKL. The CDR3 spans 16 residues. This clonotype was observed a handful of times. What it binds is not known. Whoever was chosen for sequencing had shown CD8+CD57+ cell expansion by flow cytometry. Sequences were obtained from sorted CD4+, CD8+, or CD8+CD57+ T cells (not recorded which) from PBMCs. The receptor was isolated from a human donor with aplastic anemia. The chain has TRBV4-1 and TRBJ2-7; D is possibly TRBD2 (6 bases). The CDR3 coding sequence is TGCGCCAGCAGCCAAATGGGCGGGACTCGGAGCTACGAGCAGTACTTC. This codes for CASSQMGGTRSYEQYF.